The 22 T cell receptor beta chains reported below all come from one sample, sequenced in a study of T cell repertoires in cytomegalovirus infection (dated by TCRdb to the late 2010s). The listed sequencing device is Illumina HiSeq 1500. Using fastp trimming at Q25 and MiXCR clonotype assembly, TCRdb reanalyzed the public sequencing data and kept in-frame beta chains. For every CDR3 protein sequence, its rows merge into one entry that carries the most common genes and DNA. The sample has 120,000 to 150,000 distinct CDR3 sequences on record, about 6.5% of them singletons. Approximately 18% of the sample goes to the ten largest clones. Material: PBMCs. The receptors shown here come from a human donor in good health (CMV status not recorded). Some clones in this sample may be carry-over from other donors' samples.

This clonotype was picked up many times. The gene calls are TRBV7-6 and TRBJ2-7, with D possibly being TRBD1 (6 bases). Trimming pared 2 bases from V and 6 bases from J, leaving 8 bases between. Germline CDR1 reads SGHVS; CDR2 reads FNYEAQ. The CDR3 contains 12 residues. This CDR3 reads CASSLIGGEQYF. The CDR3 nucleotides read TGTGCCAGCAGCTTAATAGGGGGCGAGCAGTACTTC.

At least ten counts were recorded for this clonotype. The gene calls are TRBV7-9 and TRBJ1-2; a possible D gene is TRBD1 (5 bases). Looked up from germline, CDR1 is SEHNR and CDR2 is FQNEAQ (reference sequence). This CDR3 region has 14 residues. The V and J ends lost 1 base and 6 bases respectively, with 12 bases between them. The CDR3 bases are TGTGCCAGCAGCTTAGGAGGGGCAGGCGATGGCTACACCTTC. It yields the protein CASSLGGAGDGYTF.

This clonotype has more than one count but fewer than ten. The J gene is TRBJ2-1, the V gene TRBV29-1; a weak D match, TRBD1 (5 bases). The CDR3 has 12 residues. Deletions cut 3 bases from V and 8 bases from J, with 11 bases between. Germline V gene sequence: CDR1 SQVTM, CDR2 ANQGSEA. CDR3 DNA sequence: TGCAGCGTTGACAGGGTAAGGGATGAGCAGTTCTTC. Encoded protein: CSVDRVRDEQFF.

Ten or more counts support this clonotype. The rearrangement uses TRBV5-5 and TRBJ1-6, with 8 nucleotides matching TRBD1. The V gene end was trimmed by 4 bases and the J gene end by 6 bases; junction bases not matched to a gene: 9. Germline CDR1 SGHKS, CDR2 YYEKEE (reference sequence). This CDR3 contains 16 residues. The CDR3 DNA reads TGTGCCAGCAGCCTCGGACAGGGAAAAAGTAATTCACCCCTCCACTTT. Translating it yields CASSLGQGKSNSPLHF. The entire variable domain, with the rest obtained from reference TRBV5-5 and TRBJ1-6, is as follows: DAGVTQSPTHLIKTRGQQVTLRCSPISGHKSVSWYQQVLGQGPQFIFQYYEKEERGRGNFPDRFSARQFPNYSSELNVNALLLGDSALYLCASSLGQGKSNSPLHFGNGTRLTVT.

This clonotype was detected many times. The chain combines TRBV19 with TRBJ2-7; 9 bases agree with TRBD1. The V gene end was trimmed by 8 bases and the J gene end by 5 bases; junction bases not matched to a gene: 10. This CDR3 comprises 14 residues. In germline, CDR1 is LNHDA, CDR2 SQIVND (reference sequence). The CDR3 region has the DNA TGTGCCAGTCACTCCGGGACAGGGATCGACGAGCAGTACTTC. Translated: CASHSGTGIDEQYF.

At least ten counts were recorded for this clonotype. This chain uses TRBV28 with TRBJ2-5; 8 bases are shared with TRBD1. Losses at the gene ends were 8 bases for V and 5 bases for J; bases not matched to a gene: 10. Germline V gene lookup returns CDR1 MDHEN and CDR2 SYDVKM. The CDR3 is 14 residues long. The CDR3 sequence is CASRTGRVTETQYF. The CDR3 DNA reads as TGTGCCAGCCGGACAGGGCGAGTCACGGAGACCCAGTACTTC.

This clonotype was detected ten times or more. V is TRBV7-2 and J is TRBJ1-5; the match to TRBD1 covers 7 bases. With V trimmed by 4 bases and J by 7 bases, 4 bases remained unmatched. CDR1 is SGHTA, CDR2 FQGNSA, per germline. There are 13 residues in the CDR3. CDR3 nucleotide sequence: TGTGCCAGCAGCTCCAGACAGGGACAGCCCCAGCATTTT. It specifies CASSSRQGQPQHF.

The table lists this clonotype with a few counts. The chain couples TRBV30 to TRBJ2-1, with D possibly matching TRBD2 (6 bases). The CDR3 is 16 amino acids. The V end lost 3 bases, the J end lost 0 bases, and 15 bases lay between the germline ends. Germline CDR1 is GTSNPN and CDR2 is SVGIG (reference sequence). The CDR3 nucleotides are TGTGCCTGGAGCGGTCCCGGGGGTAGCTCCTACAATGAGCAGTTCTTC. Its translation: CAWSGPGGSSYNEQFF.

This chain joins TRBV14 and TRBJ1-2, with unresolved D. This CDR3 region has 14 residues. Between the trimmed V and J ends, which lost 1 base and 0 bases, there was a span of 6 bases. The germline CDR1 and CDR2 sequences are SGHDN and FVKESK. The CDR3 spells CASSQAGANYGYTF. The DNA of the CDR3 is TGTGCCAGCAGCCAAGCGGGAGCTAACTATGGCTACACCTTC. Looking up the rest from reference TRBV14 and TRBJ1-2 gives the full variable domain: EAGVTQFPSHSVIEKGQTVTLRCDPISGHDNLYWYRRVMGKEIKFLLHFVKESKQDESGMPNNRFLAERTGGTYSTLKVQPAELEDSGVYFCASSQAGANYGYTFGSGTRLTVV.

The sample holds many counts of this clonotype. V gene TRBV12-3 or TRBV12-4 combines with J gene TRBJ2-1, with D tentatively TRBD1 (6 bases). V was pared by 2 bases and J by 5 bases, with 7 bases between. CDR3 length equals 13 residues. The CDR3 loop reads CASSLRTDNEQFF. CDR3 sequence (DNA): TGTGCCAGCAGTTTACGGACAGACAATGAGCAGTTCTTC.

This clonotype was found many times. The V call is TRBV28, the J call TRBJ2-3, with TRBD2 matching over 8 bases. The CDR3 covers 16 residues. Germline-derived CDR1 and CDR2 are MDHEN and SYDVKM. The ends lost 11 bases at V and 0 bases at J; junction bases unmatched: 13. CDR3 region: CASTLSGGRSTDTQYF. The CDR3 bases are TGTGCCTCCACCTTAAGCGGGGGACGGAGCACAGATACGCAGTATTTT.

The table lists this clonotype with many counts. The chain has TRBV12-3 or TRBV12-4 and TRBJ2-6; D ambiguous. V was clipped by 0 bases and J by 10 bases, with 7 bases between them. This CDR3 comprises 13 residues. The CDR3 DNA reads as TGTGCCAGCAGTTTAGCGGTCGGAAACGTCCTGACTTTC. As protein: CASSLAVGNVLTF.

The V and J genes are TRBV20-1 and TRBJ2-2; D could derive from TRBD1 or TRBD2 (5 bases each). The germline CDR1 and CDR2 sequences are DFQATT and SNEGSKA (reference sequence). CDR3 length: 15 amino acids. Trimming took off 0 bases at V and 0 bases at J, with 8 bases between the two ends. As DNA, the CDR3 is TGCAGTGCTAGAGATCGAGGGGCGAACACCGGGGAGCTGTTTTTT. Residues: CSARDRGANTGELFF.

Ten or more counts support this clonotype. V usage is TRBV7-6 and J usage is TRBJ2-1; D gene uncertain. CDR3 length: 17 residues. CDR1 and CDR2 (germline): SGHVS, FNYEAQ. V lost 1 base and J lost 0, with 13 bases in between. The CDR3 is CASSLELIMSSYNEQFF. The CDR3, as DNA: TGTGCCAGCAGCTTAGAACTGATCATGAGCTCCTACAATGAGCAGTTCTTC.

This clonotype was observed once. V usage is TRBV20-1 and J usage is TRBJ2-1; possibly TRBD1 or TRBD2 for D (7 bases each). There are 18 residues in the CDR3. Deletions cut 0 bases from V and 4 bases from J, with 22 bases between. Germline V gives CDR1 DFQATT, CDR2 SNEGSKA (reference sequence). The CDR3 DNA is TGCAGTGCTAGAGATCCAGGGGGGGGCGCGCGGCGTTACAATGAGCAGTTCTTC. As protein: CSARDPGGGARRYNEQFF.

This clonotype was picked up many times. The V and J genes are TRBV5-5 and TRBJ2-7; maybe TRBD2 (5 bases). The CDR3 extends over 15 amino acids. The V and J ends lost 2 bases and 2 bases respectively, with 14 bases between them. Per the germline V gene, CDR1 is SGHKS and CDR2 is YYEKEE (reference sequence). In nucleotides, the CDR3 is TGTGCCAGCAGCTTCGGACTGTTTGTAACCTACGAGCAGTACTTC. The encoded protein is CASSFGLFVTYEQYF.

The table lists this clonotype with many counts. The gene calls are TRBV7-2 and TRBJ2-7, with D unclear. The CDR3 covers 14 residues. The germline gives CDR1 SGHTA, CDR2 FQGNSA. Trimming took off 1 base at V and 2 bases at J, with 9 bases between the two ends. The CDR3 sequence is CASSLGGYTYEQYF. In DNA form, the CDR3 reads TGTGCCAGCAGCTTAGGTGGGTACACCTACGAGCAGTACTTC. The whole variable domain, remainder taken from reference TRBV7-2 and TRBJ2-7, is GAGVSQSPSNKVTEKGKDVELRCDPISGHTALYWYRQSLGQGLEFLIYFQGNSAPDKSGLPSDRFSAERTGGSVSTLTIQRTQQEDSAVYLCASSLGGYTYEQYFGPGTRLTVT.

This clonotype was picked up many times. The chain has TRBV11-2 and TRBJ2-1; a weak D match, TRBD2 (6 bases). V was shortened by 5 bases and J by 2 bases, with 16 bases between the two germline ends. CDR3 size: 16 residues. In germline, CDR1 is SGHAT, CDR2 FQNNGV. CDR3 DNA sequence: TGTGCCAGCAGCCTCGGGGAGGATCCCCCCTACAATGAGCAGTTCTTC. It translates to CASSLGEDPPYNEQFF.

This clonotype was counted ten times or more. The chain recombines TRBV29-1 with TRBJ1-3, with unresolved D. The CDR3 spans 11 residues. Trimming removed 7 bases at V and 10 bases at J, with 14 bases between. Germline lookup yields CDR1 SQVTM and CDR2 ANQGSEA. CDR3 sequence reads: CSGLIAETIYF. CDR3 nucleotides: TGCAGCGGCCTGATTGCCGAAACCATATATTTT.

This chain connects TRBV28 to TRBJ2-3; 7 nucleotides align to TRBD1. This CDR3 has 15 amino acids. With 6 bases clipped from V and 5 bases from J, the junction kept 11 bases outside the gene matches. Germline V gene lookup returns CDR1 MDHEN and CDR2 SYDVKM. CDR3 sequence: CASREGAGDVDTQYF. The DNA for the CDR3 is TGTGCCAGCAGAGAGGGGGCCGGGGATGTAGATACGCAGTATTTT.

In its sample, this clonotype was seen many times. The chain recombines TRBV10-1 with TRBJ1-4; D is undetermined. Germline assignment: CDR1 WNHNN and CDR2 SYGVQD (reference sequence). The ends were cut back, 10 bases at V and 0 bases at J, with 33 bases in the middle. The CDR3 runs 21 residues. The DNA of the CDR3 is TGCGCCAATGCACCGACTATCCCCGGGATAATCTTTTTTGCAACTAATGAAAAACTGTTTTTT. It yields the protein CANAPTIPGIIFFATNEKLFF.

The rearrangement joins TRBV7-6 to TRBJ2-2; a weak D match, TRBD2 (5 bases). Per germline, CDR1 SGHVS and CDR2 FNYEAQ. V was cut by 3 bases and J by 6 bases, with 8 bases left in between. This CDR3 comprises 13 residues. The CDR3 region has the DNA TGTGCCAGCAGCTTCCGGGATTCCGGGGAGCTGTTTTTT. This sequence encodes CASSFRDSGELFF.